These 13 T cell receptor beta chains came from one sample sequenced in a study of cytomegalovirus exposure and HLA in healthy donors. Researchers ran the PCR with 60 Vbeta and 13 Jbeta primers. Method: immunoSEQ multiplex PCR; TCRdb's copy keeps in-frame clones and lacks some. The data show roughly 160,000 clones, with roughly four fifths seen just once and approximately 2.3% held by the top ten. Sequencing was carried out using PBMCs. The receptors originated from a female donor in good health and CMV-seronegative.

V is TRBV7-8 and J is TRBJ1-1; D unresolved. Germline V gene data show CDR1 as SGHVS and CDR2 as FQNEAQ. The CDR3 sequence is 14 residues long. Trimming pared 2 bases from V and 3 bases from J, leaving 10 bases between. CDR3 residues: CASSLTVRDTEAFF. The CDR3 DNA reads as TGTGCCAGCAGCTTAACGGTGAGGGACACTGAAGCTTTCTTT.

The table lists this clone with a few counts. This rearrangement joins TRBV5-1 to TRBJ2-3; D ambiguous. V lost 0 bases and J 0 bases, leaving 8 bases between the germline ends. This CDR3 has 15 residues. From germline, CDR1 is SGHRS and CDR2 YFSETQ. CDR3 region: CASSLGFTSTDTQYF. The CDR3 DNA reads as TGCGCCAGCAGCTTGGGTTTTACTAGCACAGATACGCAGTATTTT. The full variable domain, its missing parts supplied by reference TRBV5-1 and TRBJ2-3, is KAGVTQTPRYLIKTRGQQVTLSCSPISGHRSVSWYQQTPGQGLQFLFEYFSETQRNKGNFPGRFSGRQFSNSRSEMNVSTLELGDSALYLCASSLGFTSTDTQYFGPGTRLTVL.

This clone was seen a few times. The gene calls are TRBV7-9 and TRBJ1-3; D is unclear. Germline CDR1 SEHNR, CDR2 FQNEAQ (reference sequence). CDR3 length: 13 residues. Trimming took 1 base from V and 7 from J, leaving 8 bases between them. In DNA, the CDR3 is TGTGCCAGCAGCTTAGAAGGAGGGAACACCATATATTTT. Its protein is CASSLEGGNTIYF.

There are a few counts of this clone. The rearrangement uses TRBV28 and TRBJ1-2; 11 bases are a match to TRBD1. In germline, CDR1 is MDHEN, CDR2 SYDVKM. J gave up 6 bases and V 8 bases, and 14 bases lay outside the gene matches. This CDR3 has 16 residues. The CDR3 DNA follows: TGTGCCAGCGAGGGTCCGGGACAGGGGGATAAGGATGGCTACACCTTC. This codes for CASEGPGQGDKDGYTF.

The genes are TRBV5-1 and TRBJ1-6; a weak D match, TRBD1 (6 bases). V lost 8 bases and J lost 0, with 12 bases in between. The CDR3 length is 15 residues. The germline CDR1 and CDR2 sequences are SGHRS and YFSETQ. This CDR3 reads CASRQASSYNSPLHF. The CDR3 DNA sequence: TGCGCCAGTCGACAGGCGAGCTCCTATAATTCACCCCTCCACTTT.

The rearrangement uses TRBV4-3 and TRBJ2-5, with D possibly TRBD2 on 5 matching bases. CDR3 length: 16 residues. Per the germline V gene, CDR1 is LGHNA and CDR2 is YSLEER. The V end was cut by 0 bases, the J end by 5 bases, with 16 bases between. The CDR3, as DNA: TGCGCCAGCAGCCAAGATAGGCGGGCGTCCCGCGAGACCCAGTACTTC. Amino acid sequence: CASSQDRRASRETQYF.

The chain joins TRBV7-8 to TRBJ2-7; D is undetermined. Germline V gene sequence: CDR1 SGHVS, CDR2 FQNEAQ. V gave up 5 bases and J gave up 9 bases, with 11 bases separating them. The length of the CDR3 is 11 residues. The CDR3 loop reads CASSPSVPQYF. CDR3 DNA sequence: TGTGCCAGCAGCCCTTCGGTCCCGCAGTACTTC.

This clone has just one count. J is TRBJ1-4 and V is TRBV5-6; D is unclear. Trimming removed 3 bases at V and 5 bases at J, with 14 bases between. The CDR3 totals 15 residues. Per the germline V gene, CDR1 is SGHDT and CDR2 is YYEEEE. The CDR3 loop is CASSWWEGINEKLFF. The CDR3 nucleotides are TGTGCCAGCAGCTGGTGGGAGGGCATCAATGAAAAACTGTTTTTT.

This clone occurred a few times. V and J are TRBV4-3 and TRBJ1-2, with no clear D. CDR3 length equals 15 residues. V gave up 0 bases and J gave up 4 bases, with 12 bases separating them. Germline V gene lookup returns CDR1 LGHNA and CDR2 YSLEER. Here the CDR3 reads CASSQDSVGIYGYTF. CDR3 nucleotide sequence: TGCGCCAGCAGCCAAGACAGCGTTGGTATCTATGGCTACACCTTC.

The chain uses TRBV6-1 and TRBJ2-7; tentatively, D is TRBD1 (6 bases). Looked up from germline, CDR1 is MNHNS and CDR2 is SASEGT. Trimming left V 5 bases short and J 7 bases short, with 12 bases between. The CDR3 loop spans 12 amino acids. Here the CDR3 reads CASSSTGREQYF. As DNA, the CDR3 is TGTGCCAGCAGTTCTACAGGGCGAGAGCAGTACTTC.

The gene calls are TRBV5-5 and TRBJ2-7; 10 bases agree with TRBD2. Trimming removed 0 bases from V and 1 base from J; junction bases left unmatched: 7. The CDR3 extends over 17 amino acids. The germline gives CDR1 SGHKS, CDR2 YYEKEE (reference sequence). CDR3 loop: CASSLAPSGGVSYEQYF. In nucleotides, the CDR3 is TGTGCCAGCAGCTTGGCGCCTAGCGGGGGAGTGTCCTACGAGCAGTACTTC.

The chain has TRBV14 and TRBJ1-1; the D is unclear. Trimming took off 3 bases at V and 4 bases at J, with 9 bases between the two ends. Germline CDR1 reads SGHDN; CDR2 reads FVKESK. The CDR3 has 13 amino acids. In DNA form, the CDR3 reads TGTGCCAGCAGCCAGAGAAGCGGCACTGAAGCTTTCTTT. Encoded protein: CASSQRSGTEAFF.

The chain combines TRBV7-2 with TRBJ2-5; tentatively, D is TRBD2 (7 bases). V shed 2 bases and J shed 5 bases, with 12 bases lying between them. Germline V gives CDR1 SGHTA, CDR2 FQGNSA. This CDR3 comprises 14 residues. CDR3 residues: CASSLTGGGETQYF. DNA for the CDR3: TGTGCCAGCAGCTTAACGGGGGGCGGGGAGACCCAGTACTTC.